A selection of T cell receptor beta chains follows, all from one sample in a study of blood T cell repertoires in COVID-19. The data were produced by immunoSEQ multiplex PCR, yet TCRdb's version contains in-frame clones alone and is incomplete. This sample has over 200,000 clones, with 85% to 90% found just once. Source material: PBMCs or T cells enriched from blood (not recorded which). These receptors came from a young man who had recovered from COVID-19. CDR3s include the opening cysteine and the closing phenylalanine or tryptophan. A D gene is named only where the DNA matches it firmly. Rows give clone size only sometimes, using once, few, many, or a class for an expanded clone.

V	size	D	J	CDR3	DNA
TRBV6-5	-	-	TRBJ2-7	CASSPVYQDSYEQYF	TGTGCCAGCAGCCCCGTCTATCAGGACTCCTACGAGCAGTACTTC
TRBV6-2/TRBV6-3	-	TRBD1	TRBJ2-1	CASSYSGTGGEQFF	TGTGCCAGCAGTTATTCCGGGACAGGGGGTGAGCAGTTCTTC
TRBV27	-	TRBD1	TRBJ1-2	CASSPGTGLNYGYTF	TGTGCCAGCAGCCCCGGGACAGGTTTAAACTATGGCTACACCTTC
TRBV6-2/TRBV6-3	-	-	TRBJ1-5	CASSFRESSNQPQHF	TGTGCCAGCAGTTTCAGGGAATCAAGCAATCAGCCCCAGCATTTT
TRBV9	once	-	TRBJ1-1	CASSRAGALPEAFF	TGTGCCAGCAGCCGGGCAGGGGCACTACCAGAAGCTTTCTTT
TRBV28	-	-	TRBJ2-5	CASSFGQAGGETQYF	TGTGCCAGCAGTTTCGGACAAGCCGGTGGAGAGACCCAGTACTTC
TRBV7-9	-	TRBD1	TRBJ1-3	CASSLWQGARNTIYF	TGTGCCAGCAGCTTATGGCAGGGGGCCAGGAACACCATATATTTT
TRBV7-2	once	TRBD2	TRBJ2-3	CASSFRLADHTDTQYF	TGTGCCAGCAGCTTTAGACTAGCGGACCACACAGATACGCAGTATTTT
TRBV3-1/TRBV3-2	-	-	TRBJ2-5	CASSQVESTETQYF	TGTGCCAGCAGCCAAGTGGAGTCTACAGAGACCCAGTACTTC
TRBV7-2	-	TRBD2	TRBJ2-1	CASSSPSRGGGYNEQFF	TGTGCCAGCAGCTCGCCCTCGAGGGGCGGGGGTTACAATGAGCAGTTCTTC
TRBV5-1	-	-	TRBJ2-3	CASSLIPGDTQYF	TGCGCCAGCAGCTTGATTCCGGGAGATACGCAGTATTTT
TRBV19	-	-	TRBJ1-1	CASSISNGFLEAFF	TGTGCCAGTAGTATATCTAATGGTTTTCTCGAAGCTTTCTTT
TRBV28	-	-	TRBJ2-1	CASSSQGSYNEQFF	TGTGCCAGCAGTAGCCAGGGGTCCTACAATGAGCAGTTCTTC
TRBV7-2	-	TRBD1	TRBJ2-5	CASSKGVTGDGETQYF	TGTGCCAGCAGCAAAGGGGTGACAGGGGACGGAGAGACCCAGTACTTC
TRBV6-2/TRBV6-3	-	TRBD1	TRBJ1-4	CASSYWQLRTGSEKLFF	TGTGCCAGCAGTTACTGGCAACTCCGGACAGGGAGTGAAAAACTGTTTTTT
TRBV29-1	-	-	TRBJ1-2	CSARAPRGGGYGYTF	TGCAGCGCCCGGGCTCCCAGAGGGGGGGGCTATGGCTACACCTTC
TRBV6-2/TRBV6-3	-	TRBD2	TRBJ2-5	CASSYRDWTSGPQGQETQYF	TGTGCCAGCAGTTATCGGGACTGGACTAGCGGGCCCCAAGGGCAAGAGACCCAGTACTTC
TRBV28	-	TRBD1	TRBJ1-5	CASSPGQAREPQHF	TGTGCCAGCAGCCCCGGACAGGCTCGGGAGCCCCAGCATTTT
TRBV9	-	-	TRBJ2-5	CASSGETSGGETQYF	TGTGCCAGCAGCGGGGAAACTAGTGGGGGCGAGACCCAGTACTTC
TRBV30	-	-	TRBJ1-4	CASPSATNEKLFF	TGTGCCTCCCCCAGTGCAACTAATGAAAAACTGTTTTTT
TRBV11-2	-	TRBD2	TRBJ2-7	CASSLSSGGPYEQYF	TGTGCCAGCAGCTTGTCGAGCGGGGGCCCCTACGAGCAGTACTTC
TRBV27	few	TRBD1	TRBJ2-7	CASSLIGTALSYEQYF	TGTGCCAGCAGTTTAATCGGGACAGCCCTTTCCTACGAGCAGTACTTC
TRBV27	once	TRBD1	TRBJ1-1	CASSFSGQGAPFF	TGTGCCAGCAGTTTTTCTGGACAGGGGGCACCTTTCTTT
TRBV11-2	-	TRBD1	TRBJ2-4	CASSLKEGHDRGSKNIQYF	TGTGCCAGCAGCTTAAAGGAGGGCCACGACAGGGGGTCCAAAAACATTCAGTACTTC
TRBV3-1/TRBV3-2	-	TRBD1	TRBJ1-5	CASSQDLLGQEDQPQHF	TGTGCCAGCAGCCAAGATTTACTTGGACAGGAGGATCAGCCCCAGCATTTT
TRBV5-4	-	-	TRBJ2-1	CASSSPLTRTQEQFF	TGTGCCAGCAGCTCACCGTTGACTAGGACCCAGGAGCAGTTCTTC
TRBV24-1	-	-	TRBJ2-7	CATSAGREQYF	TGTGCCACCAGTGCTGGTAGAGAGCAGTACTTC
TRBV2	few	TRBD2	TRBJ2-1	CASSEVGGTSLDEQFF	TGTGCCAGCAGTGAAGTAGGAGGGACTAGCCTCGATGAGCAGTTCTTC
TRBV4-3	-	TRBD2	TRBJ2-3	CASSQDSILAGGSGDTQYF	TGCGCCAGCAGCCAAGACTCGATTCTAGCGGGAGGCAGTGGAGATACGCAGTATTTT
TRBV6-2/TRBV6-3	-	TRBD2	TRBJ2-1	CASSKTSGTYNEQFF	TGTGCCAGCAGTAAAACTAGCGGCACCTACAATGAGCAGTTCTTC
TRBV30	-	-	TRBJ2-7	CAWRSEVERYEQYF	TGTGCCTGGAGGTCGGAGGTGGAGCGCTACGAGCAGTACTTC
TRBV30	-	-	TRBJ1-5	CAWSGGDQPQHF	TGTGCCTGGAGTGGTGGAGATCAGCCCCAGCATTTT
TRBV3-1/TRBV3-2	once	-	TRBJ1-6	CASSQEAGYNSPLHF	TGTGCCAGCAGCCAAGAGGCAGGCTATAATTCACCCCTCCACTTT
TRBV5-4	-	-	TRBJ1-2	CASSSPRDGFYGYTF	TGTGCCAGCAGCTCACCGCGGGACGGCTTCTATGGCTACACCTTC
TRBV30	-	-	TRBJ1-6	CAWTIKTAINSPLHF	TGTGCCTGGACTATAAAGACAGCGATTAATTCACCCCTCCACTTT
TRBV28	-	-	TRBJ2-1	CASRQRDNEQFF	TGTGCCAGCAGGCAAAGAGACAATGAGCAGTTCTTC
TRBV5-4	-	-	TRBJ2-3	CASSLSTISTDTQYF	TGTGCCAGCAGCTTGTCGACAATTAGCACAGATACGCAGTATTTT
TRBV29-1	-	-	TRBJ2-1	CSARVTYNEQFF	TGCAGCGCCCGAGTTACCTACAATGAGCAGTTCTTC
TRBV30	once	-	TRBJ2-2	CAWSVFTGELFF	TGTGCCTGGAGTGTCTTCACCGGGGAGCTGTTTTTT
TRBV10-3	-	-	TRBJ1-5	CAISEWAGNQPQHF	TGTGCCATCAGTGAGTGGGCAGGTAATCAGCCCCAGCATTTT
TRBV7-2	-	-	TRBJ2-1	CASSPISGSSYNEQFF	TGTGCCAGCAGCCCAATTAGTGGGAGCTCCTACAATGAGCAGTTCTTC
TRBV3-1/TRBV3-2	-	-	TRBJ1-5	CASSQVYNQPQHF	TGTGCCAGCAGCCAAGTGTACAATCAGCCCCAGCATTTT
TRBV7-8	once	TRBD2	TRBJ2-7	CASSLGLADYEQYF	TGTGCCAGCAGCTTAGGACTAGCGGACTACGAGCAGTACTTC
TRBV11-2	-	-	TRBJ2-1	CASSLGYSSYNEQFF	TGTGCCAGCAGCTTAGGGTACAGCTCCTACAATGAGCAGTTCTTC
TRBV5-4	-	TRBD1	TRBJ2-1	CASSIPGQDYNEQFF	TGTGCCAGCAGCATCCCGGGACAGGACTACAATGAGCAGTTCTTC
TRBV7-6	-	-	TRBJ1-4	CASSLRGHRDNEKLFF	TGTGCCAGCAGCTTACGTGGGCACAGGGATAATGAAAAACTGTTTTTT
TRBV7-9	-	-	TRBJ1-2	CASGRGNYGYTF	TGTGCCAGTGGGAGGGGGAACTATGGCTACACCTTC
TRBV7-8	-	TRBD2	TRBJ2-4	CATSKWGTSGQNIQYF	TGTGCCACCTCCAAATGGGGGACTAGCGGGCAAAACATTCAGTACTTC